This T cell receptor beta chain was captured in a study of blood T cells in healthy people across ages (dated by TCRdb to 2015 to 2017). Study-level background: In model experiments, template switching captured about one uniquely barcoded TCR beta cDNA molecule for every two T cells. To track age-related changes in TCR beta repertoire diversity, the study relied on deep sequencing normalized with unique cDNA molecular identifiers. The donors were divided into four age groups: young (average around 16 years), middle-aged (approximately 39), aged (about 60) and long-lived (82). To avoid experimental bias, donors of different ages were randomly spread across the sequencing lanes. Using the same blood draw, the study looked at two additional independent replicas of 1 million unique cDNA reads for two donors, one aged 18 to 30 and the other aged 80 or older.

Systemically healthy Caucasian individuals from Russia, around 38 in total and aged roughly 6 to 95 years, were included as donors. Each donor gave ten milliliters of peripheral blood, collected into EDTA-treated Vacutainer tubes. Ficoll-Paque density-gradient centrifugation was used to isolate PBMCs, with at least 6.5 million per sample. Total RNA was extracted from PBMCs with Trizol reagent, with at least 6 micrograms obtained per sample. Naive CD45RAhigh/CD27high T cell percentages were measured by flow cytometry on a PBMC aliquot from every donor. The method behind the library was 5' RACE. Sequencing relied on an Illumina HiSeq 2500. A second PCR of roughly 7 to 12 cycles was run with a J-beta primer mix and a sample-barcoded 5' primer. A unique molecular identifier was introduced onto each TCR beta cDNA molecule by a template-switch 5' adaptor carrying 12 random nucleotides. Each sample yielded at least 2.5 million CDR3-containing paired-end reads. First-strand cDNA synthesis was performed from all RNA using the Mint cDNA synthesis kit, with priming by a TRBC-specific oligonucleotide. After uracil-DNA glycosylase treatment, a first 18-cycle PCR used universal primers M1SS and BC2_uni_R on all cDNA. Per the source publication's procedure: Each sample was normalized by randomly selecting 1 million high-quality reads, each carrying a distinct molecular identifier. Reads sharing molecular identifiers were discarded rather than binned into consensus sequences. MiTCR, with a Q25 quality threshold and the strictest error-elimination algorithm, was used for CDR3 identification, clonotype clustering and error correction. A nonparametric unseen species model using Euler transformation provided a lower-bound estimate of total TCR beta diversity. The raw public data were reprocessed by TCRdb itself: fastp quality trimming at Q25, MiXCR clonotype calling, in-frame beta chains only. Rows merge per CDR3 protein into single entries with the most common DNA and genes. The V and J calls shown here were made by TCRdb, not taken from the authors' results. This sample is represented by about 640,000 distinct CDR3 sequences; approximately 50% of them were singletons. Approximately 40% of the sample comes from the top ten.

This clonotype was recorded a few times. Which antigen it targets is not known. No per-base quality is available; no much larger clone lies one base away. Results and caveats for the whole study, not just this receptor: Total diversity estimates from one million sequenced T cells were considered lower bounds and underestimates. The long-lived group showed more naive CD4+ T cells, fewer expanded clones and increased TCR diversity than the aged group, suggesting age selection. As age increased, observed TCR beta diversity per million T cells dropped in a roughly linear way, and a significant reduction was already evident by age roughly 40. Conclusive comparison of naive and antigen-experienced compartments was prevented by the profiling of bulk unsorted PBMCs. The percentage of naive T cells measured by flow cytometry correlated strongly with observed TCR beta diversity. Because the CMV infection status of the donors was unknown, age-related changes in expanded clonotypes may potentially have been confounded.

V lost 8 bases and J lost 4 bases; the stretch between them is 18 bases long. CDR1 SQVTM and CDR2 ANQGSEA were looked up in the germline V gene. Including cysteine and phenylalanine, the CDR3 has 14 amino acids. Just CDR3 DNA is preserved here, 42 bases in frame from base 1. Here the chain combines TRBV29-1 and TRBJ2-1, with the D segment identity uncertain. Sequences were obtained from blood. The TCR comes from a man between 60 and 75 years old in good health. The bases read TGCAGCTTTAGGAGCCCGGCAGTATACAATGAGCAGTTCTTC. It translates to CSFRSPAVYNEQFF.